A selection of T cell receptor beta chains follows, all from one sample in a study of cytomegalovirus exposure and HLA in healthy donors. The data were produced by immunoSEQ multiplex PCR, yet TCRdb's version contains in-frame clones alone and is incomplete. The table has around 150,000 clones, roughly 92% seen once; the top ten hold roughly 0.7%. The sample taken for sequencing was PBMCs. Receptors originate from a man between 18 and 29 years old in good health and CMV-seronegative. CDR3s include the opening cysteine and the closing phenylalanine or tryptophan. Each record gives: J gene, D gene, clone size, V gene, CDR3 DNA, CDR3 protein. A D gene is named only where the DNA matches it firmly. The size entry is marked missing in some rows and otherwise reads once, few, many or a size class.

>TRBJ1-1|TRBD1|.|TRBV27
TGTGCCAGCAGTTCCCGGGACAGGTATGCTGAAGCTTTCTTT
CASSSRDRYAEAFF
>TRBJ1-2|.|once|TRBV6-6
TGTGCCAGCAGTTACTCGACAGTTAACTATGGCTACACCTTC
CASSYSTVNYGYTF
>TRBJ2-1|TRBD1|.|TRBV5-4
TGTGCCAGCAGCTCGGGCGGGACAGGGAACTACAATGAGCAGTTCTTC
CASSSGGTGNYNEQFF
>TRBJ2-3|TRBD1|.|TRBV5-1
TGCGCCAGCAGCTTGAGGGGGACAGGGCCAGATACGCAGTATTTT
CASSLRGTGPDTQYF
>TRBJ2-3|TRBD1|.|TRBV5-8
TGTGCCAGCAGCTTGGAGGGGGCGAGGGATACGCAGTATTTT
CASSLEGARDTQYF
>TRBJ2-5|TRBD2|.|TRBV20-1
TGCAGCCCGGGGGGGCAAGAGACCCAGTACTTC
CSPGGQETQYF
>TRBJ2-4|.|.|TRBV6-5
TGTGCCAGCAGTTCCCAAGACAGTTCTCGGATTCAGTACTTC
CASSSQDSSRIQYF
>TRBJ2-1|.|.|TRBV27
TGTGCCAGCAGTTTATTGGGGGCGGGGGCTTTCCTCTACAATGAGCAGTTCTTC
CASSLLGAGAFLYNEQFF
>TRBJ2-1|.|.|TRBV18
TGTGCCAGCTCACCGGGGGACAAGGGCCCGTTTTATGACAATGAGCAGTTCTTC
CASSPGDKGPFYDNEQFF
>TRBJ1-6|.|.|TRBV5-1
TGCGCCAGCAGCTTGGCCCTCACAGAGAGATCACCCCTCCACTTT
CASSLALTERSPLHF
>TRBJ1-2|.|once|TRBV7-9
TGTGCCAGCAGCTTCAGTCGTATGGTCACGGACTTTTATGGCTACACCTTC
CASSFSRMVTDFYGYTF
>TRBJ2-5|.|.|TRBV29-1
TGCAGCGCCTCCAGGGGATCCCAAGAGACCCAGTACTTC
CSASRGSQETQYF
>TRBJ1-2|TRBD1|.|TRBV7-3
TGTGCCAGCAGCCCCGTCGGACAGGCAGATGGCTACACCTTC
CASSPVGQADGYTF
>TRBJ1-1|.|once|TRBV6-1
TGTGCCAGCAGGGAGGGCGGGATGAACACTGAAGCTTTCTTT
CASREGGMNTEAFF
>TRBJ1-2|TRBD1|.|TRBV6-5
TGTGCCAGCATTGGACAGGGCGACGGCTACACCTTC
CASIGQGDGYTF
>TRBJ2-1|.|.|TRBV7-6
TGTGCCAGCAGCCTGGCCGTACAATTTTACAATGAGCAGTTCTTC
CASSLAVQFYNEQFF
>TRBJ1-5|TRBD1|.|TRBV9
TGTGCCAGCAGCCCAACCGGGACAGGGGGCAATCAGCCCCAGCATTTT
CASSPTGTGGNQPQHF
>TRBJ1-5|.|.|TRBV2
TGTGCCAGCAGTCCCAGGGAGGGGAAGCAGCCCCAGCATTTT
CASSPREGKQPQHF
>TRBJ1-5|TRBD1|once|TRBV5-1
TGCGCCAGCAGCCCACTTCCCCCCGGGACAGGGCAGGGGAGCAATCAGCCCCAGCATTTT
CASSPLPPGTGQGSNQPQHF
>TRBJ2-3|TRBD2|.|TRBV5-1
TGCGCCAGCAGCTTAACCCCCCCGACTAGCCCCGAGGATACGCAGTATTTT
CASSLTPPTSPEDTQYF
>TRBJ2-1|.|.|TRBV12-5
TGTGCTAGTGGGCTACAGGGTTTCAACAATGAGCAGTTCTTC
CASGLQGFNNEQFF
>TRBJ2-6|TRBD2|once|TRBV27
TGTGCCAGCAGTCATTTAGCGGGAGGGCCCTCTGGGGCCAACGTCCTGACTTTC
CASSHLAGGPSGANVLTF
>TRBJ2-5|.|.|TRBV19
TGTGCCAGTAGTATAACTCCTGGGCTTCAAGAGACCCAGTACTTC
CASSITPGLQETQYF
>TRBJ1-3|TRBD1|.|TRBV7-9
TGTGCCAGCAGCCGACAGGGGTTGAGTGGAAACACCATATATTTT
CASSRQGLSGNTIYF
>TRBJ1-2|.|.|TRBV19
TGTGCCAGTATGTTAAATAACTATGGCTACACCTTC
CASMLNNYGYTF
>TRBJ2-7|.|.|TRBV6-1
TGTGCCAGCACCGGCAGGGGAACCTACGAGCAGTACTTC
CASTGRGTYEQYF
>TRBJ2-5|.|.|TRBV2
TGTGCCACCACCGGGATCGGGTTACAAGAGACCCAGTACTTC
CATTGIGLQETQYF
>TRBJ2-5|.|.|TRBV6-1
TGTGCCAGCATCAGGGACTTTCAAGAGACCCAGTACTTC
CASIRDFQETQYF
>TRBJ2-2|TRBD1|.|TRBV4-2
TGTGCCAGCAGCCAAGATCCGGGACAGGGTAGTAGCGGGGAGCTGTTTTTT
CASSQDPGQGSSGELFF
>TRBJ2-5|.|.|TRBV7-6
TGTGCCAGCAGCTTACTTGCTAGGATGGAGGAGACCCAGTACTTC
CASSLLARMEETQYF
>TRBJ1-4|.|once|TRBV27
TGTGCCAGCAGTTTGACAGTTGGCAGTGAAAAACTGTTTTTT
CASSLTVGSEKLFF
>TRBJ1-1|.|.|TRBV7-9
TGTGCCAGCAGCATCAGGGGCCCTAACACTGAAGCTTTCTTT
CASSIRGPNTEAFF
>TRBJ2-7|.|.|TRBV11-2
TGTGCCAGCAGCCCAGTCTCCTACGAGCAGTACTTC
CASSPVSYEQYF
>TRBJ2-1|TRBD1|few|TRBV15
TGTGCCACCAGCAGGGACAGGGTGGGTGATGAGCAGTTCTTC
CATSRDRVGDEQFF
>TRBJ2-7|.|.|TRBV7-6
TGTGCCAGCAGCTTAGAGAGAACCTACGAGCAGTACTTC
CASSLERTYEQYF